The sequence of this T cell receptor (beta chain) was determined in a study of T cells in Graves' hyperthyroidism and ophthalmopathy. From RNA transcripts, TCR beta CDR3 regions were amplified. During a first-round RT-PCR of the TCR CDR3, the HTBI primer set was used. Using its own MiXCR run on the multiplex PCR reads, TCRdb lists one record per CDR3 protein. The data contain about 640,000 distinct CDR3 sequences, about 15% of them seen just once; the ten biggest clones take up under 15%. Study results and limitations: The model's output predicted ophthalmopathy at a median of roughly 6.9 months prior to onset.

Each 10 ml fresh peripheral blood draw supplied the PBMCs. This clonotype was seen repeatedly, ten times or more. The antigen is not known. This CDR3 spans 18 amino acids. J gave up 0 bases and V 5 bases, and 13 bases lay outside the gene matches. From germline, CDR1 is MNHEY and CDR2 SVGEGT. The sequencing sample was made of blood. The sequence derives from a woman in her 50s with Graves' ophthalmopathy. The chain uses TRBV6-2 or TRBV6-3 and TRBJ2-3; 8 bases fit TRBD1. The CDR3 loop is CASSPDGQGSFSTDTQYF. The CDR3 coding sequence is TGTGCCAGCAGTCCTGATGGACAGGGAAGTTTCAGCACAGATACGCAGTATTTT.